This T cell receptor beta chain is drawn from a study of shared clonotypes between healthy human individuals. In the study overall: The donor pool was made up of two women and a few men aged 18 to 49.

A word on this clone: Its antigen remains unknown. This specimen includes other DNA sequences encoding the same CDR3.

The V gene lost 4 bases and the J gene lost 3 bases, with 7 bases spanning the gap. In germline, CDR1 is MGHDK, CDR2 SYGVNS. The CDR3 is 12 residues long. CD45RO-negative, CCR7-selected cells formed the naive CD8 fraction, which excluded terminally differentiated effector memory CD45RA+ cells. The study's findings and limits: The sampled material consisted only of blood, and tissue repertoires are likely to differ. Generation of non-shared clonotypes was less probable than generation of clonotypes shared by all four donors.

Generated by immunoSEQ multiplex PCR, the TCRdb table keeps only in-frame clones and is missing some. The sample yields 630,000 or so clones, about 98% seen once. Material for sequencing was naive CD8+ T cells sorted from blood. The chain combines TRBV25-1 with TRBJ2-7, with D maybe TRBD2 (5 bases). The source of this sequence is a man aged 25-45 years in good health. The CDR3 loop is CASSVGSYEQYF. The CDR3 DNA reads TGTGCCAGCAGTGTAGGGAGCTACGAGCAGTACTTC.